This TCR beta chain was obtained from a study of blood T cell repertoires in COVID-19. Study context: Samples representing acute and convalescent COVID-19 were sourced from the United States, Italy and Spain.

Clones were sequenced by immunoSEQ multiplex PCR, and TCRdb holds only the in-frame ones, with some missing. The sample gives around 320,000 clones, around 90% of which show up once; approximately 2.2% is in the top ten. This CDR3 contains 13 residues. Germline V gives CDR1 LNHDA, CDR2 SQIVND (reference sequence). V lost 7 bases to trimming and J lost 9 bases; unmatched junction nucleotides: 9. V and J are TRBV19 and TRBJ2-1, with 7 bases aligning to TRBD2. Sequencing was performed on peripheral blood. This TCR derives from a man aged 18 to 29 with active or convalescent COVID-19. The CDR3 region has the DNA TGTGCCAGTACCCCTGGGAGGGGCGGTGAGCAGTTCTTC. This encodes CASTPGRGGEQFF. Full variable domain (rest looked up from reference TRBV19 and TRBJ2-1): DGGITQSPKYLFRKEGQNVTLSCEQNLNHDAMYWYRQDPGQGLRLIYYSQIVNDFQKGDIAEGYSVSREKKESFPLTVTSAQKNPTAFYLCASTPGRGGEQFFGPGTRLTVL.